These 21 T cell receptor beta chains came from one sample sequenced in a study of T-cell memory formation after mild COVID-19. TCRdb ran MiXCR on the 5' RACE reads and lists one entry per CDR3 protein. The sample records about 170,000 distinct CDR3 sequences, 10% to 15% being singletons. Input material: PBMCs or a T cell subset sorted from them (not recorded which). These receptors originate from a man aged 18 to 29 who had mild COVID-19 (a few samples of this study predate the infection). Cell type and time point are not known.

This rearrangement joins TRBV5-1 to TRBJ2-7; 12 bases are shared with TRBD1. J gave up 9 bases and V 0 bases, and 7 bases lay outside the gene matches. Germline CDR1 is SGHRS and CDR2 is YFSETQ. This CDR3 has 15 residues. The CDR3 protein is CASSLARDRGRLQYF. The CDR3 bases are TGCGCCAGCAGCTTGGCCCGGGACAGGGGGCGATTGCAGTACTTC.

There are a few counts of this clonotype. V is TRBV10-1 and J is TRBJ2-5; 9 nucleotides align to TRBD1. V trimming: 0 bases; J trimming: 5 bases; junction bases outside the gene matches: 4. Looked up from germline, CDR1 is WNHNN and CDR2 is SYGVQD (reference sequence). The CDR3 sequence is 15 residues long. CDR3 nucleotides: TGCGCCAGCAGTGAGTCTAGGACAGGGGTGGAGACCCAGTACTTC. Protein product: CASSESRTGVETQYF.

This chain connects TRBV5-4 to TRBJ1-1, with TRBD1 identical over 11 bases. Germline V lookup: CDR1 SGHNT, CDR2 YYREEE (reference sequence). Trimming removed 3 bases from V and 6 bases from J; junction bases left unmatched: 4. This CDR3 has 14 amino acids. The DNA of the CDR3 is TGTGCCAGCAGCTCGGACAGGGGGCGGGCTGAAGCTTTCTTT. Its protein product is CASSSDRGRAEAFF.

The rearrangement links TRBV25-1 to TRBJ1-5; D is uncertain. This CDR3 is 14 amino acids long. V shed 3 bases and J shed 4 bases, with 10 bases lying between them. Germline V lookup: CDR1 MGHDK, CDR2 SYGVNS. The CDR3 nucleotides read TGTGCCAGCAGTGACCACGGTCCAAATCAGCCCCAGCATTTT. This translates into CASSDHGPNQPQHF. The whole variable domain, filled in from reference TRBV25-1 and TRBJ1-5, reads EADIYQTPRYLVIGTGKKITLECSQTMGHDKMYWYQQDPGMELHLIHYSYGVNSTEKGDLSSESTVSRIRTEHFPLTLESARPSHTSQYLCASSDHGPNQPQHFGDGTRLSIL.

The sample holds many counts of this clonotype. The junction does not match germline at one end; this may be a read error. The chain has TRBV5-1 and TRBJ2-7, with D hard to call. This CDR3 region has 12 residues. Germline V gene lookup returns CDR1 SGHRS and CDR2 YFSETQ. CDR3 nucleotides: TGTGCCAGCAGCCTACGTGAATACGAGCAGTACTTC. Amino acids: CASSLREYEQYF. Looking up the rest from reference TRBV5-1 and TRBJ2-7 gives the full variable domain: KAGVTQTPRYLIKTRGQQVTLSCSPISGHRSVSWYQQTPGQGLQFLFEYFSETQRNKGNFPGRFSGRQFSNSRSEMNVSTLELGDSALYLCASSLREYEQYFGPGTRLTVT.

The chain uses TRBV5-1 and TRBJ1-1; D ambiguous. This CDR3 is 14 amino acids long. CDR1 is SGHRS, CDR2 YFSETQ, per germline. V lost 2 bases to trimming and J lost 6 bases, with 14 bases between them. The CDR3 DNA reads as TGCGCCAGCAGCTTTCGGCTGCTCAATTCTGAAGCTTTCTTT. Translating gives CASSFRLLNSEAFF.

The CDR3 loop reads CASSSPVGDRGQEQYF. The CDR3 bases are TGCGCCAGCAGCTCTCCCGTCGGGGACAGGGGGCAAGAGCAGTACTTC. The rearrangement uses TRBV5-1 and TRBJ2-7; 12 positions match TRBD1. The CDR3 is 16 amino acids. Germline V lookup: CDR1 SGHRS, CDR2 YFSETQ. The J segment lost 7 bases and the V segment lost 3 bases, leaving 11 bases of the junction unmatched.

A few counts support this clonotype. The chain has TRBV4-3 and TRBJ2-2; D tentatively reads TRBD1 or TRBD2 (5 bases each). V was trimmed by 1 base and J by 1 base, leaving 10 bases between them. The CDR3 is made up of 16 amino acids. Per the germline V gene, CDR1 is LGHNA and CDR2 is YSLEER. The CDR3 nucleotides are TGCGCCAGCAGCCAAGTATGGGGGTTGAACACCGGGGAGCTGTTTTTT. This translates into CASSQVWGLNTGELFF.

The chain combines TRBV3-2 with TRBJ2-5; the D call in the table, TRBD2, was not verified against the DNA. TRBV3-2 has pseudogene status. The CDR3 is made up of 19 amino acids. The CDR3 DNA reads TGTGCCAGCAGCCAAGAGGAAGGGCCGGGGGGGAGTTCTTCGGAGACCCAGTACTTC. The encoded protein is CASSQEEGPGGSSSETQYF.

This clonotype occurred many times. The chain recombines TRBV12-3 or TRBV12-4 with TRBJ1-2; TRBD1 matches at 7 bases. The CDR3 is 13 residues long. V lost 8 bases to trimming and J lost 3 bases; unmatched junction nucleotides: 6. CDR3 loop: CASGRGLDYGYTF. In DNA, the CDR3 is TGTGCCAGCGGAAGGGGGCTCGACTATGGCTACACCTTC.

This clonotype appeared a few times. The genes are TRBV5-1 and TRBJ1-2; TRBD1 matches at 8 bases. After removal of 2 bases from V and 4 bases from J, the junction contained 13 bases not matched to a gene. The CDR3 has 17 residues. Germline values: CDR1 SGHRS, CDR2 YFSETQ. The CDR3 region is CASSLQPGQGAGYGYTF. The CDR3, as DNA: TGCGCCAGCAGCTTACAACCTGGACAGGGAGCGGGCTATGGCTACACCTTC.

The chain is built from TRBV6-5 and TRBJ2-2, with D unresolved. Between the trimmed V and J ends, which lost 7 bases and 0 bases, there was a span of 6 bases. This CDR3 is 13 amino acids long. CDR1 is MNHEY and CDR2 is SVGAGI in the germline V gene. The CDR3 DNA is TGTGCCAGCATCTCTCCGAACACCGGGGAGCTGTTTTTT. This translates into CASISPNTGELFF.

This clonotype occurred many times. The chain is built from TRBV7-9 and TRBJ2-1, with 7 bases aligning to TRBD2. The CDR3 covers 14 residues. Losses at the gene ends were 3 bases for V and 8 bases for J; bases not matched to a gene: 7. Germline loops: CDR1 SEHNR, CDR2 FQNEAQ (reference sequence). The CDR3 region has the DNA TGTGCCAGCAGCTTTCGCGGGGGATGGGATGAGCAGTTCTTC. Translating gives CASSFRGGWDEQFF.

This chain uses TRBV4-2 with TRBJ1-2, with D possibly being TRBD1 (5 bases). The CDR3 length is 16 residues. In germline, CDR1 is LGHNA, CDR2 YNFKEQ. The V end lost 0 bases, the J end lost 0 bases, and 11 bases lay between the germline ends. CDR3 sequence (DNA): TGTGCCAGCAGCCAAGATCTGGGGGAGCCTAACTATGGCTACACCTTC. Protein sequence: CASSQDLGEPNYGYTF.

In its sample, this clonotype was seen many times. This rearrangement joins TRBV5-1 to TRBJ2-3; D not resolved. The CDR3 has 12 residues. V was cut by 5 bases and J by 6 bases, with 10 bases left in between. Germline V lookup: CDR1 SGHRS, CDR2 YFSETQ. The CDR3 DNA follows: TGCGCCAGCAGTCGGTTATCGGATACGCAGTATTTT. It encodes CASSRLSDTQYF.

This clonotype has more than one count but fewer than ten. The gene calls are TRBV5-1 and TRBJ2-3, with D perhaps matching TRBD1 (6 bases). CDR1 is SGHRS and CDR2 is YFSETQ in the germline V gene. CDR3 length: 15 amino acids. V lost 4 bases and J 1 base, leaving 13 bases between the germline ends. CDR3 loop: CASSPLRQGTDTQYF. Here the CDR3 DNA reads TGCGCCAGCAGCCCCCTTAGACAGGGCACAGATACGCAGTATTTT.

The sample holds many counts of this clonotype. This rearrangement joins TRBV12-3 or TRBV12-4 to TRBJ1-3; weak D call: TRBD1 (5 bases). The CDR3 has 14 residues. Trimming left V 6 bases short and J 4 bases short, with 13 bases between. The CDR3 is CASRPGTLGNTIYF. The CDR3, as DNA: TGTGCCAGCAGACCCGGGACCCTGGGAAACACCATATATTTT.

This clonotype was picked up many times. The rearrangement uses TRBV4-3 and TRBJ2-6, with D possibly TRBD1 on 5 matching bases. CDR3 length: 22 residues. The germline V gene has CDR1 LGHNA and CDR2 YSLEER. The germline V and J ends were trimmed by 0 bases and 2 bases, with 26 bases remaining between them. This chain's CDR3 is CASSQDSGVWGRARPGANVLTF. CDR3 in DNA: TGCGCCAGCAGCCAAGATAGTGGAGTTTGGGGCAGGGCTAGACCTGGGGCCAACGTCCTGACTTTC.

The gene calls are TRBV7-9 and TRBJ2-5, with no clear D. From germline, CDR1 is SEHNR and CDR2 FQNEAQ (reference sequence). The CDR3 consists of 15 residues. V was pared by 6 bases and J by 2 bases, with 16 bases between. CDR3 nucleotides: TGTGCCAGCAGTTCCTTGTTCGGGCCACAAGAGACCCAGTACTTC. It yields the protein CASSSLFGPQETQYF.

Only a few counts were recorded for this clonotype. This sequence joins TRBV28 and TRBJ2-2; D is undetermined. The CDR3 extends over 13 amino acids. Trimming pared 6 bases from V and 9 bases from J, leaving 14 bases between. Germline values: CDR1 MDHEN, CDR2 SYDVKM. CDR3 nucleotides: TGTGCCAGCAGCCCTACAATTCCCCGGGAGCTGTTTTTT. This gives the protein CASSPTIPRELFF.

This clonotype was seen repeatedly, ten times or more. The chain has TRBV11-2 and TRBJ2-1; D not resolved. Germline V lookup: CDR1 SGHAT, CDR2 FQNNGV. This CDR3 has 12 amino acids. With 5 bases removed from V and 8 bases from J, the gap between germline ends came to 10 bases. In DNA, the CDR3 is TGTGCCAGCAGCCTAGGGATCGATGAGCAGTTCTTC. Its translation: CASSLGIDEQFF.